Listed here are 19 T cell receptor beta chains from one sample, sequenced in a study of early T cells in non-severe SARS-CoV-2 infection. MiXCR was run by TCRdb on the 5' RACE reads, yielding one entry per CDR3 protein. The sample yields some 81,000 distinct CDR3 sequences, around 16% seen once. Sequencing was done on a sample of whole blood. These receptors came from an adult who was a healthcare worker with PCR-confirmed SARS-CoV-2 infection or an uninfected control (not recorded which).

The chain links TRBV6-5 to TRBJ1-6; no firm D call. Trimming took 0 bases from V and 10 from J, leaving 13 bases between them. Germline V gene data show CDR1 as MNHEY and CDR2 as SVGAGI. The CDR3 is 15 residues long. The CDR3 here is CASSYSRLVGSPLHF. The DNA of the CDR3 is TGTGCCAGCAGTTACTCCCGACTGGTCGGGTCACCCCTCCACTTT.

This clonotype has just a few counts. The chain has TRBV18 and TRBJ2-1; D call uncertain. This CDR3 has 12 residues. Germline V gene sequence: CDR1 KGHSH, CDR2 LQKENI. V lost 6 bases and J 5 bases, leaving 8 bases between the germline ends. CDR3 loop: CASSEFDNEQFF. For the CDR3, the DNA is TGTGCCAGCTCGGAATTCGACAATGAGCAGTTCTTC. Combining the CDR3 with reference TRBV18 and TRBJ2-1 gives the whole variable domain NAGVMQNPRHLVRRRGQEARLRCSPMKGHSHVYWYRQLPEEGLKFMVYLQKENIIDESGMPKERFSAEFPKEGPSILRIQQVVRGDSAAYFCASSEFDNEQFFGPGTRLTVL.

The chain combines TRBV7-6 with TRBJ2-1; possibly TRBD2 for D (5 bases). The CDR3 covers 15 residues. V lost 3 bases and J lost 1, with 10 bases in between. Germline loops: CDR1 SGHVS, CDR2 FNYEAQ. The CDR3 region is CASSLGGLSYNEQFF. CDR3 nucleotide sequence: TGTGCCAGCAGCTTGGGCGGGTTGTCCTACAATGAGCAGTTCTTC.

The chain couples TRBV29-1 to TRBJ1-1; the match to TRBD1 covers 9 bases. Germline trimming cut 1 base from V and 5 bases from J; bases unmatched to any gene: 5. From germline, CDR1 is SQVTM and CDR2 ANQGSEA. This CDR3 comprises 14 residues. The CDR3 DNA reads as TGCAGCGTTGAAGTACAGGGGGCGTATACTGAAGCTTTCTTT. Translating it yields CSVEVQGAYTEAFF.

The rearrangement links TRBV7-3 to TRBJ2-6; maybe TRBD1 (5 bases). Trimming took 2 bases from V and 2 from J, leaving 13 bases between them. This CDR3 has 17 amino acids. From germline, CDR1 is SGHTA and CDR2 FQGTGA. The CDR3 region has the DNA TGTGCCAGCAGCTTAGTTCCCGACAGACCTGGGGCCAACGTCCTGACTTTC. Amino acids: CASSLVPDRPGANVLTF.

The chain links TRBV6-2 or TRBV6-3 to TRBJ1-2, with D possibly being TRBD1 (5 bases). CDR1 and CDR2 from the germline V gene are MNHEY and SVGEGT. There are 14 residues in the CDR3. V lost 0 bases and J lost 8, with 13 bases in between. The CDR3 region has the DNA TGTGCCAGCAGTTACTCTCCCCAGGGCGGCGGCTACACCTTC. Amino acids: CASSYSPQGGGYTF.

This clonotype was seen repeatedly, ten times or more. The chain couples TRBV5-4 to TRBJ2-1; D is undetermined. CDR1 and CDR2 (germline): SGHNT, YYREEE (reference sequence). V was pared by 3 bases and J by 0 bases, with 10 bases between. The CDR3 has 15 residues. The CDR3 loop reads CASSSGRSSYNEQFF. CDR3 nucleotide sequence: TGTGCCAGCAGCTCTGGACGCTCCTCCTACAATGAGCAGTTCTTC.

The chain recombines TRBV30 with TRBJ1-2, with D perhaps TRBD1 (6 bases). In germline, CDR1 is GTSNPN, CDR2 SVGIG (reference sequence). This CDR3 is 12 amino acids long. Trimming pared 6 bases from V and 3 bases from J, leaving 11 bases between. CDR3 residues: CACTGLDYGYTF. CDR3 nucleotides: TGTGCCTGCACAGGGTTGGACTATGGCTACACCTTC.

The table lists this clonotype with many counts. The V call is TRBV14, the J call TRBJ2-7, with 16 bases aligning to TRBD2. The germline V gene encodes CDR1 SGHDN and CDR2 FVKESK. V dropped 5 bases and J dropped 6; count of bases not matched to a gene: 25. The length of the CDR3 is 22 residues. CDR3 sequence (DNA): TGTGCCAGCAGCTCCCGCGGGTCCGGCGCCTCCGGGACTAGCGGGAGGGCCCCCGAGCAGTACTTC. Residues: CASSSRGSGASGTSGRAPEQYF.

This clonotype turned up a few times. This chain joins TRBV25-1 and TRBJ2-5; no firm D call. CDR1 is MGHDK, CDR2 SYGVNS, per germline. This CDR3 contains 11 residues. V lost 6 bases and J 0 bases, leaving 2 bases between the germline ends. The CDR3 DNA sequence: TGTGCCAGCAGGAACCAAGAGACCCAGTACTTC. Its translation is CASRNQETQYF.

The chain's CDR3 is CASSPSLGSEQFF. The DNA for the CDR3 is TGTGCCAGCAGCCCCTCTCTGGGCAGTGAGCAGTTCTTC. The rearrangement uses TRBV7-6 and TRBJ2-1; D is uncertain. The V gene's germline CDR1 is SGHVS and CDR2 FNYEAQ. The CDR3 has 13 amino acids. V lost 5 bases and J 9 bases, leaving 14 bases between the germline ends.

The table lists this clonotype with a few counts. As DNA, the CDR3 is TGTGCCAGCAGCGTAGCCGGGACTATTACGTCGGAGCTGTTTTTT. Translation: CASSVAGTITSELFF. The chain couples TRBV9 to TRBJ2-2, with 7 nucleotides matching TRBD2. CDR3 size: 15 residues. Germline loops: CDR1 SGDLS, CDR2 YYNGEE. J was trimmed by 10 bases and V by 0 bases; bases with no gene match: 9. Looking up the rest from reference TRBV9 and TRBJ2-2 gives the full variable domain: DSGVTQTPKHLITATGQRVTLRCSPRSGDLSVYWYQQSLDQGLQFLIQYYNGEERAKGNILERFSAQQFPDLHSELNLSSLELGDSALYFCASSVAGTITSELFFGEGSRLTVL.

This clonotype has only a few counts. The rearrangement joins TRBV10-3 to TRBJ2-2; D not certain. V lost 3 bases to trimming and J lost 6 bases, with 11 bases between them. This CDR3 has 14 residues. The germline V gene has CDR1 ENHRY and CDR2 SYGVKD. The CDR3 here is CAISEVGQAGELFF. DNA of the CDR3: TGTGCCATCAGTGAAGTCGGGCAGGCCGGGGAGCTGTTTTTT.

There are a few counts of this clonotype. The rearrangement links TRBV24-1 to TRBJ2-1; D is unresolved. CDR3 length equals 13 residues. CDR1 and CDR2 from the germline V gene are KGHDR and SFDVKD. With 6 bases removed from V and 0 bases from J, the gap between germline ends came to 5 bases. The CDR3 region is CATSYSSYNEQFF. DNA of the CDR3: TGTGCCACCAGTTATAGCTCCTACAATGAGCAGTTCTTC.

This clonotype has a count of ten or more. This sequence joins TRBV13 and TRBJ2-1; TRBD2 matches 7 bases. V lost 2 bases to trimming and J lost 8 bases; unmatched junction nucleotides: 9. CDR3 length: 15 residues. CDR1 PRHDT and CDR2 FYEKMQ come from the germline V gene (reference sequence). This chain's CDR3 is CASSLYQRDRDEQFF. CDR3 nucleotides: TGTGCCAGCAGCTTATATCAGCGGGATAGGGATGAGCAGTTCTTC.

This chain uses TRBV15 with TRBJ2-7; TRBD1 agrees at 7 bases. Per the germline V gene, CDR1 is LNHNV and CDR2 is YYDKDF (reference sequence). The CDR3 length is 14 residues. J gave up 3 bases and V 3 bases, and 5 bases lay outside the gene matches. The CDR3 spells CATSRDRLIYEQYF. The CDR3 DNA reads TGTGCCACCAGCAGGGACAGGCTTATCTACGAGCAGTACTTC.

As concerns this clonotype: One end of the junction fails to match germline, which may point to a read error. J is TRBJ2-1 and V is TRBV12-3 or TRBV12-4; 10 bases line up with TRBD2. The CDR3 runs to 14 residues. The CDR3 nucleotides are TGTGCCAGCAGTCTAGCGGGGGAGCTCAATGAGCAGTTCTTC. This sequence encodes CASSLAGELNEQFF.

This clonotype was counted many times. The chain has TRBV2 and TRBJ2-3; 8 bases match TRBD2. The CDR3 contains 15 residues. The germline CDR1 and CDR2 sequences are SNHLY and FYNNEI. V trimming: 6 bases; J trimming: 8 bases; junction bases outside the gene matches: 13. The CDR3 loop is CASSPPGLVSPTQYF. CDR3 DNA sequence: TGTGCCAGCAGCCCACCGGGACTAGTATCACCTACGCAGTATTTT.

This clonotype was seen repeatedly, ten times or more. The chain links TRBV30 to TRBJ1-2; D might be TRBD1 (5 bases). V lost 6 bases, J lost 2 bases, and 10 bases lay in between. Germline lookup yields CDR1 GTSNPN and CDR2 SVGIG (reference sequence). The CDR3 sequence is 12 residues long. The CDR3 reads CACSRDNYGYTF. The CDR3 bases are TGTGCCTGTTCCCGGGACAACTATGGCTACACCTTC. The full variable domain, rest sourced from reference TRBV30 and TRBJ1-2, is SQTIHQWPATLVQPVGSPLSLECTVEGTSNPNLYWYRQAAGRGLQLLFYSVGIGQISSEVPQNLSASRPQDRQFILSSKKLLLSDSGFYLCACSRDNYGYTFGSGTRLTVV.